This T cell receptor (beta chain) stems from a study of cytomegalovirus exposure and HLA in healthy donors (dated by TCRdb to about 2017). Looking at the study overall: An earlier analysis of about 560 of the donors reported about 260 Gb of sequence data and 117 million unique TCR beta sequences obtained from about 179 million T cells. An early release that covered more than 550 HLA-typed donors contained 300 to 350 gigabases of sequencing data and 65 million to 100 million unique TCR sequences. Of the roughly 400 genotyped donors, about 84% fell in the genetic ancestry cluster associated with self-reported Caucasian donors. The study aimed to test whether signatures of past pathogen exposure could be identified by cataloging public T cell receptors. The study used immunosequencing to profile the T cell repertoires of 666 subjects and linked those repertoires to cytomegalovirus serostatus. A separate validation cohort of 100 to 150 different subjects was used in addition to the approximately 610-subject first cohort. To predict cytomegalovirus infection status, the study brought together high-throughput TCR immunosequencing, statistical association of individual TCRs with disease status, and machine learning. To study patterns of TCR occurrence, a later analysis re-analyzed previously published TCR beta repertoires from hundreds of donors and added high-resolution HLA genotyping. In the later analysis, no new phenotypic data were used to find candidate immune exposures; instead, reliance was placed on TCR beta sequences and their occurrence across donors. To decide whether each TCR beta V gene segment behaved as functional or pseudogenic, an earlier analysis of approximately 590 of the donors relied on high-throughput TCR beta sequencing. Donor age, sex, ethnicity and CMV serostatus were compiled together with the repertoire data. A later genetic analysis used genome-wide SNP genotypes for about 55% of the 666 donors, treating that subset as a discovery cohort. All discovery cohort repertoires had been generated using a single sequencing platform. HLA typing covered class I and class II loci at four-digit resolution. Typing coverage differed by locus: A, B, C, DRB1 and DQB1 were typed in roughly 629-630 donors, DQA1 in about 510, DPA1 in approximately 610, and DPB1 in just under 490. About five DR-DQ haplotypes were treated as single units for association and clustering because of strong linkage in the cohort. Among roughly 370 genotyped donors of the cohort, an average of approximately 230,000 unique TCR beta nucleotide sequences were sequenced per donor, roughly a sixth of them non-productive.

The germline V gene yields SGHAT for CDR1 and FQNNGV for CDR2. Spanning cysteine to phenylalanine, the CDR3 consists of 15 amino acids. Kept here is only the CDR3 DNA, which spans 45 bases and is read in frame from base 1. The junction shows trimming of 6 bases on V and 1 base on J, plus 16 bases between the germline ends. With regard to this clone: What antigen it recognizes has not been identified.

The cohort consisted of approximately 690 healthy bone marrow donors. All cohort members were sampled while nominally healthy, although unrecorded immune exposures were likely present. The donor tested CMV seronegative, placing the donor among the roughly 340 seronegative members of the cohort. A peripheral blood sample was provided by each donor, and peripheral blood mononuclear cells were used for TCR beta sequencing. The Qiagen DNeasy Blood Extraction Kit was used to extract genomic DNA from the blood cell samples. What the authors observed across the whole study: In a later analysis, TCR association rates were found to vary across HLA loci, with the most associated TCRs seen for DRB1 alleles and the fewest for HLA-C alleles. An earlier analysis of 450 to 750 of the donors showed that most TCR beta V segments appeared in productive rearrangements either about 87% or about 30% of the time, which broadly matched IMGT annotations. Some IMGT-functional V segments, including TRBV6-2 and TRBV6-3, could not be distinguished by the 87-base-pair reads and were therefore excluded. Presence/absence analyses assumed roughly uniform sequencing depth across donors, an assumption that may not hold. A cluster of highly shared sequence variants was judged likely to represent a technical artifact of the sequencing pipeline. In a later analysis, several top co-occurrence clusters were reported to appear linked to parvovirus B19, influenza, CMV and Epstein-Barr virus. Most TCR sequences were seen in very few donors, while some public TCRs were found in many individuals. An association between a missense DCLRE1C variant and V-gene and J-gene trimming of TCR beta chains was found in a later genetic analysis and replicated in an independent cohort. Because HLA typing was unavailable for some donors at each locus, only the typed subset was used in association tests. Strong co-occurrence of HLA alleles, especially DR and DQ, made assigning TCR associations to individual alleles difficult. Most CMV-associated TCR beta chains appeared to be HLA-restricted in a later analysis, and the HLA associations seemed to be driven largely by CMV exposure. Only TCR beta chains were sequenced in this cohort, and the absence of alpha or paired-chain data limited detectable features. Because counts were too low, around 18 rarely observed V segments, including chromosome 9 orphons, were left out of the earlier analysis of roughly 600 of the donors. Correlated functional status among segregating V segments might reflect linkage disequilibrium, but an unknown experimental factor could not be ruled out. In a later analysis, HLA-associated TCR beta chains were found to be more clonally expanded and to have lower generation probabilities than equally common non-associated chains. A further reported finding was that TCR beta sequences accurately predicted the HLA-A and HLA-B alleles for most subjects in the first cohort. A later genetic analysis reported fewer N-insertions in productive TCRs among donors in an Asian-associated ancestry cluster than the roughly 640-donor mean. Immune exposure information for the cohort was limited to CMV serostatus. Three of the identified cytomegalovirus-associated TCR beta chains were confirmed in vitro to be specific for cytomegalovirus antigens. The authors suggested that the approach could potentially be generalized to other disease states and immunological phenotypes. The classifier was reported to diagnose cytomegalovirus status with high specificity and sensitivity in both the original cohort and the validation cohort. At a false discovery rate of 0.05, a later analysis linked around 15,000 TCR beta sequences to specific HLA alleles. A total of about 150 TCR beta chains were listed by the study as associated with cytomegalovirus.

Preparation of the library involved the immunoSEQ multiplex PCR assay. For the multiplex PCR, a mixture combining 60 forward primers for TCR Vbeta segments and 13 reverse primers for TCR Jbeta segments was used. A multiplex PCR assay on genomic DNA amplified the CDR3 region of rearranged TCR beta genes. Amplified TCR beta libraries were sequenced as 87-base-pair reads on the Illumina HiSeq System. As for the authors' bioinformatics: In a later analysis, some 80 million unique TCR beta chains were counted across the roughly 700 repertoires, and approximately 9.9 million of these chains were shared by at least two donors. To remove PCR and sequencing errors, raw reads were error-corrected and collapsed into unique sequences using a nearest-neighbor algorithm that merged closely related sequences. CDR3 sequences were aligned to IMGT reference sequences to assign V, D and J gene segments. For a sequence to be retained, a match of at least six nucleotides to both a V gene segment and a J gene segment was required. Rearrangements were classified as productive when the CDR3 lacked stop codons and remained in frame with V and J, and all other rearrangements were classified as non-productive. CDR3 was defined by IMGT convention, running from the second conserved V-encoded cysteine to the conserved J-encoded phenylalanine. The earlier analysis of approximately 590 of the donors excluded any sequence lacking an unambiguous match to a single V gene segment. An earlier analysis of about 600 of the donors called V segments functional above 56.7% productive rearrangements and segregating when the between-donor standard deviation exceeded 5%. A statistical classification framework was built for diagnosing cytomegalovirus status from the catalog of TCR beta chain sequences. In a later analysis, TCR nucleotide sequences were compared against IMGT/GENE-DB human TR gene sequences so that V and J genes could be assigned. A later analysis assigned CDR3 sequences and most-parsimonious VDJ recombination scenarios with the TCRdist pipeline. In a later analysis, each TCR beta chain was defined by its CDR3 amino acid sequence together with its V-gene family, and reads lacking a unique V-gene family were excluded. As a way to deal with suspected cross-contamination and a sequencing artifact, a later analysis dropped hundreds of nucleotide sequences that were highly shared and had low generation probability. A later analysis calculated a clonal expansion index for each public chain from normalized within-repertoire ranks of inferred template counts. Generation probabilities in a later analysis came from a VDJ recombination model fitted to out-of-frame rearrangements, and those results were checked against IGoR. Hypergeometric tests were used in a later analysis to score TCR-TCR, TCR-HLA and TCR-CMV co-occurrence, with a repertoire-size bias correction applied to the TCR pairs. In a later analysis, false discovery rates were estimated by permuting HLA or CMV assignments 20 times. In a later analysis, co-occurring TCRs were grouped using DBSCAN, and TCRdist sequence similarity was added for clustering within HLA-allele-positive subsets. Repertoires with fewer than 30,000 or more than 120,000 public chains, plus five repertoires with anomalous nucleotide sharing, were excluded from co-occurrence clustering. As stored in TCRdb, this immuneACCESS dataset retains in-frame rearrangements with V and J assigned. A fraction of the clones does not appear; measured against another copy, unresolved V genes explain less than half of the discrepancy, and the remainder lacks a known reason. The D gene and trimming were derived from the DNA, and the V and J assignments and clone size from that table. The sample's table covers approximately 140,000 clones. The leading ten clones occupy under 2.5% of the sample.

Sequencing was carried out using PBMCs. The sequence came from a woman aged 18-30 years in good health and CMV-seronegative. The rearranged segments are TRBV11-2 and TRBJ2-7; the D gene is perhaps TRBD1, on 6 matching bases. The CDR3: CASRFIRDTSYEQYF. The DNA sequence reads TGTGCCAGCAGATTTATCCGGGACACTTCCTACGAGCAGTACTTC.